Detailed here is one T cell receptor beta chain. What it binds is not known. The sample belongs to a study of T-cell memory formation after mild COVID-19. Study context: Largely donor-specific sequence clusters came from a couple of donors. General study results and limits: Contracting CD8+ clones were enriched in EMRA, CD4+ mainly in CM and EM.

The V gene end was trimmed by 5 bases and the J gene end by 6 bases; junction bases not matched to a gene: 4. Germline V lookup: CDR1 KGHDR, CDR2 SFDVKD. The CDR3 is 13 amino acids. Via MiXCR, TCRdb re-called the 5' RACE reads, giving one row per CDR3 protein. The sample contains a few hundred thousand distinct CDR3 sequences, around 20% of which appear only once. The chain couples TRBV24-1 to TRBJ2-3; 7 bases match TRBD1. What was sequenced was PBMCs or a T cell subset sorted from them (not recorded which). The TCR sequence derives from a man aged 18-30 years who had mild COVID-19 (a few samples of this study predate the infection). Cell type and time point are not known. The CDR3 nucleotides are TGTGCCACCAGTGTTACAGGGGCGGATACGCAGTATTTT. It is translated as CATSVTGADTQYF.